One and the same sample provided the 5 T cell receptor beta chains below, sequenced in a study of CD8 T cells in ankylosing spondylitis (dated by TCRdb to 2016 to 2017). Library preparation used 5' RACE. TCRdb names Illumina HiSeq 2500 as the instrument used. TCRdb cleaned the public reads at Q25 with fastp, built clones with MiXCR and kept in-frame beta chains. Rows are unified per CDR3 protein, each entry keeping the most common DNA and genes. This sample gives fewer than 200,000 distinct CDR3 sequences in total; approximately 20% of them show up just once. About 7.6% of the sample is held by the ten biggest clonotypes. The specimen sequenced was blood, either unsorted or a sorted T cell fraction (not recorded which). These TCRs come from a male donor with ankylosing spondylitis or in good health (not recorded which).

This clonotype has more than one count but fewer than ten. The chain recombines TRBV7-2 with TRBJ2-1; D may be TRBD1 (5 bases). Germline-derived CDR1 and CDR2 are SGHTA and FQGNSA. Trimming removed 5 bases from V and 0 bases from J, with 11 bases in between. CDR3 length: 15 amino acids. In nucleotides, the CDR3 is TGTGCCAGCAGCCGAGACAGAGGCTCCTACAATGAGCAGTTCTTC. Residues: CASSRDRGSYNEQFF.

This clonotype has ten or more counts. V gene TRBV5-6 combines with J gene TRBJ2-3; TRBD1 or TRBD2 may be the D gene (5 bases each). Looked up from germline, CDR1 is SGHDT and CDR2 is YYEEEE. V was pared by 4 bases and J by 3 bases, with 15 bases between. The CDR3 is 15 amino acids. The CDR3 region is CASSAGTPWTDTQYF. In nucleotides, the CDR3 is TGTGCCAGCAGCGCAGGGACCCCCTGGACAGATACGCAGTATTTT.

This clonotype was recorded at least ten times. The chain recombines TRBV5-1 with TRBJ2-3; 10 bases are shared with TRBD1. The CDR3 contains 16 residues. Per the germline V gene, CDR1 is SGHRS and CDR2 is YFSETQ. With V trimmed by 4 bases and J by 3 bases, 8 bases remained unmatched. The CDR3 spells CASSAGTGAGTDTQYF. CDR3 nucleotide sequence: TGCGCCAGCAGCGCAGGGACAGGGGCAGGGACAGATACGCAGTATTTT.

This clonotype was counted many times. The chain recombines TRBV5-1 with TRBJ2-1, with TRBD2 as a possible D gene (5 bases). Trimming stripped 0 bases from V and 4 bases from J, with 11 bases between. CDR3 size: 15 residues. Germline loops: CDR1 SGHRS, CDR2 YFSETQ. CDR3 amino acids: CASSLGGVGYNEQFF. The CDR3 DNA reads TGCGCCAGCAGCTTGGGGGGAGTGGGATACAATGAGCAGTTCTTC.

V usage is TRBV5-6 and J usage is TRBJ2-1; D might be TRBD2 (6 bases). The germline CDR1 and CDR2 sequences are SGHDT and YYEEEE. The CDR3 length is 15 residues. The germline V and J ends were trimmed by 4 bases and 8 bases, with 19 bases remaining between them. CDR3 sequence (DNA): TGTGCCAGCAGCGCCTCAGTGTCTAGCGCGGATGAGCAGTTCTTC. Encoded protein: CASSASVSSADEQFF.